This T cell receptor beta chain was sequenced in a study of CD8 T cells in ankylosing spondylitis. The CDR3 consists of 17 residues. The germline CDR1 and CDR2 sequences are SGHTA and FQGNSA. The V and J ends lost 4 bases and 4 bases respectively, with 20 bases between them. Study observations and caveats: Significant enrichment of disease-linked clones was reportedly seen in matched ankylosing spondylitis synovial fluid. What seemed typical of ankylosing spondylitis blood was a TCR beta motif built from under 10 highly homologous variants.

This clonotype appeared many times. What it recognizes is unknown. TCRdb analysed the 5' RACE reads with MiXCR anew, one entry per CDR3 protein. Among fewer than 200,000 distinct CDR3 sequences listed, 9.8% were seen once. The sequence was collected from a female donor with ankylosing spondylitis or in good health (not recorded which). The sample consisted of blood, either unsorted or a sorted T cell fraction (not recorded which). V gene TRBV7-2 combines with J gene TRBJ2-4; the D gene is possibly TRBD2 (5 bases). The CDR3: CASSSPPSRTEKNIQYF. Here the CDR3 DNA reads TGTGCCAGCAGCTCCCCCCCGAGCAGGACTGAGAAAAACATTCAGTACTTC.